This T cell receptor beta chain was retrieved from a study of T-cell reconstitution after alpha-beta-depleted transplantation in children. Study-wide results and caveats: T-cell numbers and diversity one year post-transplant derived largely from freshly generated T cells. About two months after transplant, alpha-beta T cells reportedly came from several hundred expanded graft clones. From surviving recipient T cells and thymic progenitors came the high day-60 TCRbeta diversity observed in some patients.

There are a few counts of this clonotype. The antigen remains unidentified. CDR3 size: 15 residues. V lost 0 bases, J lost 1 base, and 13 bases lay in between. The V gene's germline CDR1 is GTSNPN and CDR2 SVGIG (reference sequence). TCRbeta library construction was performed incorporating unique molecular identifiers. Each CDR3 protein gets one entry after TCRdb re-called the PCR reads with MiXCR. Here the sample spans around 800,000 distinct CDR3 sequences, roughly 15% being singletons. The sample here was PBMCs, mostly from graft donor cells, taken 360 days after TCRalphabeta/CD19-depleted stem cell transplant. The rearrangement joins TRBV30 to TRBJ2-7, with no clear D. This TCR was recovered from a male patient under 18 who had a stem cell transplant for acute lymphoblastic leukemia, so the T cells may come from the graft donor. CDR3 protein: CAWSVQLGQSYEQYF. CDR3 in DNA: TGTGCCTGGAGTGTACAGTTAGGGCAGTCCTACGAGCAGTACTTC. The variable domain in full, with the rest retrieved from reference TRBV30 and TRBJ2-7, is SQTIHQWPATLVQPVGSPLSLECTVEGTSNPNLYWYRQAAGRGLQLLFYSVGIGQISSEVPQNLSASRPQDRQFILSSKKLLLSDSGFYLCAWSVQLGQSYEQYFGPGTRLTVT.